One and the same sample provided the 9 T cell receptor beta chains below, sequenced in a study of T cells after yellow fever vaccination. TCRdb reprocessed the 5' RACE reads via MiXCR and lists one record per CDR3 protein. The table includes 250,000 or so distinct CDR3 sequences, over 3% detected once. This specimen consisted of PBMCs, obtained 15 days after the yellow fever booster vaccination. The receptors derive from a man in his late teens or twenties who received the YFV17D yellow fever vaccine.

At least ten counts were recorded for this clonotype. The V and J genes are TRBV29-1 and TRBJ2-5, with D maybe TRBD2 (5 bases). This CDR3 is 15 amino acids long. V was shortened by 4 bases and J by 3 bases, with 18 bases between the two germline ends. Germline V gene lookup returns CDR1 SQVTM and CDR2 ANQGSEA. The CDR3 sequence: CSVVRLRDWKETQYF. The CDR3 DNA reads TGCAGCGTTGTCAGATTGAGGGATTGGAAAGAGACCCAGTACTTC. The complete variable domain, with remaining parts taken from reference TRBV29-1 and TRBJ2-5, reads SAVISQKPSRDICQRGTSLTIQCQVDSQVTMMFWYRQQPGQSLTLIATANQGSEATYESGFVIDKFPISRPNLTFSTLTVSNMSPEDSSIYLCSVVRLRDWKETQYFGPGTRLLVL.

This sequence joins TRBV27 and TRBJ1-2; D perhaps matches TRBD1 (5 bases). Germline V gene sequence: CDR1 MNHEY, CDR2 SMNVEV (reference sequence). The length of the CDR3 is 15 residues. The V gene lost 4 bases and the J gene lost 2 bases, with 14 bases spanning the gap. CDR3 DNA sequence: TGTGCCAGCAGTTCCACGGGACGGAAAAACTATGGCTACACCTTC. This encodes CASSSTGRKNYGYTF.

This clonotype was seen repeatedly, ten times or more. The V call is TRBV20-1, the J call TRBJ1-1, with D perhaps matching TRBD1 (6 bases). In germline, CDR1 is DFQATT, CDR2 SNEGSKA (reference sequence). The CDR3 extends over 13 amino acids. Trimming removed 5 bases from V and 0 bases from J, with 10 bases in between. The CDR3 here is CSADDRLNTEAFF. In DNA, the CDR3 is TGCAGTGCTGACGACAGGCTGAACACTGAAGCTTTCTTT.

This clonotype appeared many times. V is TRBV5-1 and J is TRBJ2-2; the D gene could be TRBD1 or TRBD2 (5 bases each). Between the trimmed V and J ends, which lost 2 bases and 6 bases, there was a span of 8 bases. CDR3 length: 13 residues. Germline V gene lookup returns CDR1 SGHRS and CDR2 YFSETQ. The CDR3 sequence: CASSFQGPGELFF. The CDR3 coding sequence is TGCGCCAGCAGCTTCCAGGGACCCGGGGAGCTGTTTTTT.

The CDR3 DNA sequence: TGTGCCAGCAGCTTAGAGAGTCCATCATATGGCTACACCTTC. This codes for CASSLESPSYGYTF. This sequence joins TRBV7-2 and TRBJ1-2; D remains ambiguous. Germline CDR1 and CDR2: SGHTA and FQGNSA. The CDR3 is 14 residues long. V lost 1 base, J lost 5 bases, and 11 bases lay in between.

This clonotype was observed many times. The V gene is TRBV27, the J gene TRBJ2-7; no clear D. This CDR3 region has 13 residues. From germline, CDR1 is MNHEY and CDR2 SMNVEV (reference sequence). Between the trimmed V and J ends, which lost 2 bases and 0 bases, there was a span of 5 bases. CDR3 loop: CASSLLRSYEQYF. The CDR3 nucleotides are TGTGCCAGCAGTTTACTCCGCTCCTACGAGCAGTACTTC.

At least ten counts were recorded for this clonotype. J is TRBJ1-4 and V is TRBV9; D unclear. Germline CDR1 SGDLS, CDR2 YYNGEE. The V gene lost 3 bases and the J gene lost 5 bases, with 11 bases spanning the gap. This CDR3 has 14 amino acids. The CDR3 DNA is TGTGCCAGCAGCGCCCCCGGGCCGAATGAAAAACTGTTTTTT. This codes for CASSAPGPNEKLFF.

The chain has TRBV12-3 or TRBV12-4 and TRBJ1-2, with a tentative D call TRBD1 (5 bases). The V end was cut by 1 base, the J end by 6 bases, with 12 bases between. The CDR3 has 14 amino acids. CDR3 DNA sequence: TGTGCCAGCAGTTTAGAGTGGGGGGTGGATGGCTACACCTTC. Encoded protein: CASSLEWGVDGYTF.

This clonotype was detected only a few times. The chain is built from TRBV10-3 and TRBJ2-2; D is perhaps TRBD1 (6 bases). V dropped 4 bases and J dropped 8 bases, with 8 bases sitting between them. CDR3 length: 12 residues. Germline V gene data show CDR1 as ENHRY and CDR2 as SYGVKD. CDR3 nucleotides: TGTGCCATCAGTGTAGACAGGGGGGAGCTGTTTTTT. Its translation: CAISVDRGELFF.